The 24 T cell receptor beta chains reported below all come from one sample, sequenced in a study of shared clonotypes between healthy human individuals. Measured with immunoSEQ multiplex PCR; TCRdb has only the in-frame clones, and not every one. The sample holds 2 million to 3 million clones; over 85% are singletons and the top ten take around 0.37%. The source material was naive CD4+ T cells from PBMCs. Subset given: CD45RA+ positively selected. These TCRs come from a man between 18 and 35 years old in good health. Some clones in this sample may be carry-over from other donors' samples.

The rearrangement links TRBV27 to TRBJ2-5, with D perhaps TRBD1 (5 bases). The CDR3 runs 13 residues. V dropped 6 bases and J dropped 1 base, with 9 bases sitting between them. Germline values: CDR1 MNHEY, CDR2 SMNVEV (reference sequence). The CDR3 DNA follows: TGTGCCAGCAGCTACAGGCCCCAAGAGACCCAGTACTTC. It is translated as CASSYRPQETQYF.

The chain uses TRBV19 and TRBJ2-7; perhaps D is TRBD1 or TRBD2 (5 bases each). This CDR3 comprises 12 residues. V was shortened by 10 bases and J by 6 bases, with 16 bases between the two germline ends. The V gene's germline CDR1 is LNHDA and CDR2 SQIVND (reference sequence). CDR3 coding DNA: TGTGCCACCCGACAACGGGGCTCCGAGCAGTACTTC. Translating it yields CATRQRGSEQYF.

The rearrangement links TRBV4-3 to TRBJ2-7; possibly TRBD1 for D (6 bases). Germline V gene data show CDR1 as LGHNA and CDR2 as YSLEER. The V and J ends lost 1 base and 3 bases respectively, with 25 bases between them. This CDR3 contains 19 residues. The CDR3 loop is CASSQVASLTGLASYEQYF. The CDR3 DNA reads as TGCGCCAGCAGCCAAGTCGCCAGTCTTACAGGGCTAGCTAGCTACGAGCAGTACTTC.

V gene TRBV10-2 combines with J gene TRBJ2-7; maybe TRBD2 (6 bases). The CDR3 is 13 amino acids. CDR1 is WSHSY and CDR2 is SAAADI in the germline V gene. V shed 5 bases and J shed 4 bases, with 12 bases lying between them. The CDR3 nucleotides read TGCGCCAGCAGTATTAGCGGATTATACGAGCAGTACTTC. Translating it yields CASSISGLYEQYF.

This clone was seen only a few times. The rearrangement joins TRBV7-8 to TRBJ1-1, with a weak D call TRBD1 (5 bases). Germline V lookup: CDR1 SGHVS, CDR2 FQNEAQ. Between the trimmed V and J ends, which lost 5 bases and 3 bases, there was a span of 13 bases. The CDR3 spans 14 residues. CDR3 in amino acids: CASSARDADTEAFF. In DNA form, the CDR3 reads TGTGCCAGCAGCGCTAGGGACGCGGACACTGAAGCTTTCTTT.

This sequence joins TRBV5-1 and TRBJ1-2; D is unresolved. V was pared by 5 bases and J by 4 bases, with 12 bases between. The CDR3 consists of 13 residues. Germline CDR1 SGHRS, CDR2 YFSETQ. The CDR3: CASSYDTSYGYTF. CDR3 nucleotide sequence: TGCGCCAGCAGTTATGATACGAGCTATGGCTACACCTTC.

CDR3 nucleotide sequence: TGTGCCAGCAGATTCCCGGGACAGGGGTCTGGTCAGCCCCAGCATTTT. Residues: CASRFPGQGSGQPQHF. This chain connects TRBV28 to TRBJ1-5, with 10 bases fitting TRBD1. There are 16 residues in the CDR3. Germline CDR1 MDHEN, CDR2 SYDVKM. Losses at the gene ends were 6 bases for V and 6 bases for J; bases not matched to a gene: 11.

The chain recombines TRBV27 with TRBJ2-7; 7 nucleotides line up with TRBD2. Germline V gene data show CDR1 as MNHEY and CDR2 as SMNVEV (reference sequence). CDR3 length: 18 residues. The V gene end was trimmed by 6 bases and the J gene end by 3 bases; junction bases not matched to a gene: 20. The CDR3 DNA reads TGTGCCAGCAGGATGACTAGCAGGAGGCGGGTGGACTACTACGAGCAGTACTTC. Translating gives CASRMTSRRRVDYYEQYF.

The V and J genes are TRBV5-8 and TRBJ1-5, with 8 bases that match TRBD1. Germline V gene lookup returns CDR1 SGHTS and CDR2 YDEGEE. This CDR3 spans 16 amino acids. V dropped 2 bases and J dropped 3; count of bases not matched to a gene: 7. CDR3 sequence: CASSLGTGGHNQPQHF. CDR3 bases: TGTGCCAGCAGCTTAGGGACAGGAGGCCACAATCAGCCCCAGCATTTT.

This clone has only a few counts. The chain carries TRBV18 and TRBJ1-2; D not resolved. Per germline, CDR1 KGHSH and CDR2 LQKENI. The CDR3 extends over 13 amino acids. The V gene lost 6 bases and the J gene lost 5 bases, with 13 bases spanning the gap. The CDR3 region has the DNA TGTGCCAGCTCCCAGAAGAGGGCTTATGGCTACACCTTC. Protein product: CASSQKRAYGYTF.

This chain links TRBV27 with TRBJ2-1; weak D call: TRBD2 (5 bases). Looked up from germline, CDR1 is MNHEY and CDR2 is SMNVEV (reference sequence). This CDR3 has 14 amino acids. Trimming removed 3 bases from V and 7 bases from J, with 13 bases in between. CDR3 DNA sequence: TGTGCCAGCAGTTTCGAGGGTTCTCAGAATGAGCAGTTCTTC. Its protein is CASSFEGSQNEQFF.

The chain has TRBV19 and TRBJ1-2; 7 positions agree with TRBD1. Germline lookup yields CDR1 LNHDA and CDR2 SQIVND (reference sequence). The CDR3 runs to 13 residues. The V segment lost 7 bases and the J segment 4 bases; nucleotides outside the gene matches: 6. The CDR3 sequence: CASKIGGTYGYTF. CDR3 coding DNA: TGTGCCAGTAAAATAGGGGGCACCTATGGCTACACCTTC.

The chain employs TRBV23-1 and TRBJ2-3; either TRBD1 or TRBD2 may supply D (8 bases each). Being an ORF, TRBV23-1 has a function that is uncertain. CDR3 length equals 19 residues. V was pared by 3 bases and J by 2 bases, with 24 bases between. This CDR3 is CASSQPRTGTRSLTDTQYF. The CDR3 nucleotides are TGCGCCAGCAGTCAGCCGCGGACAGGGACTAGATCCCTCACAGATACGCAGTATTTT.

In this sample, this clone turned up once. This chain links TRBV6-1 with TRBJ1-1; D might be TRBD1 (6 bases). This CDR3 is built from 14 residues. Germline V CDR1 and CDR2: MNHNS, SASEGT. The V end lost 6 bases, the J end lost 3 bases, and 14 bases lay between the germline ends. The CDR3 spells CASRGGPADTEAFF. CDR3 nucleotides: TGTGCCAGCAGGGGGGGGCCGGCAGACACTGAAGCTTTCTTT.

This chain uses TRBV7-8 with TRBJ2-2, with TRBD1 matching 7 bases. This CDR3 has 16 amino acids. With V trimmed by 5 bases and J by 1 base, 7 bases remained unmatched. Germline V lookup: CDR1 SGHVS, CDR2 FQNEAQ. This CDR3 reads CASSAHRDRNTGELFF. The CDR3 DNA reads TGTGCCAGCAGCGCCCACCGGGACAGGAACACCGGGGAGCTGTTTTTT.

This chain connects TRBV19 to TRBJ2-1, with 7 bases identical to TRBD2. With V trimmed by 4 bases and J by 5 bases, 14 bases remained unmatched. CDR1 is LNHDA, CDR2 SQIVND, per germline (reference sequence). The CDR3 covers 17 residues. CDR3 nucleotide sequence: TGTGCCAGTAGTACCGGGTTTGGACTAGGGAATCACAATGAGCAGTTCTTC. Its translation is CASSTGFGLGNHNEQFF.

Concerning this clone itself: The sample holds other DNA sequences that translate to the same CDR3. This sequence joins TRBV2 and TRBJ2-3; 7 nucleotides agree with TRBD1. CDR3 size: 14 residues. Germline V gene sequence: CDR1 SNHLY, CDR2 FYNNEI. V was pared by 5 bases and J by 2 bases, with 4 bases of the junction left unmatched. DNA of the CDR3: TGTGCCAGCAGTCGACAGGGATCCACAGATACGCAGTATTTT. This gives the protein CASSRQGSTDTQYF.

This clone has just one count. This sample also contains other DNA sequences that code for the same CDR3. This chain links TRBV18 with TRBJ2-5; D is ambiguous. The CDR3 contains 12 residues. CDR1 and CDR2 from the germline V gene are KGHSH and LQKENI. V was shortened by 3 bases and J by 4 bases, with 6 bases between the two germline ends. The CDR3 loop reads CASSPSAETQYF. The CDR3 region has the DNA TGTGCCAGCTCACCTAGTGCAGAGACCCAGTACTTC.

This clone was recorded once. This chain joins TRBV5-6 and TRBJ1-4; a possible D gene is TRBD1 (6 bases). In germline, CDR1 is SGHDT, CDR2 YYEEEE. Trimming removed 2 bases at V and 1 base at J, with 12 bases between. The CDR3 consists of 16 residues. The CDR3 DNA sequence: TGTGCCAGCAGCTTTCTGGGGGCGCGAACTAATGAAAAACTGTTTTTT. Residues: CASSFLGARTNEKLFF.

As concerns this clone: One end of the junction fails to match germline, which may point to a read error. The chain uses TRBV7-9 and TRBJ2-4; no definite D call. The CDR3 is made up of 13 amino acids. Germline CDR1 reads SEHNR; CDR2 reads FQNEAQ (reference sequence). The CDR3: CASSPSIERVLSF. In DNA form, the CDR3 reads TGTGCCAGCAGTCCATCGATAGAGCGAGTCTTGTCCTTC.

This chain joins TRBV28 and TRBJ1-2; D call uncertain. The CDR3 has 12 amino acids. From germline, CDR1 is MDHEN and CDR2 SYDVKM. Trimming stripped 6 bases from V and 8 bases from J, with 13 bases between. The CDR3 sequence: CASRPLQGGYTF. For the CDR3, the DNA is TGTGCCAGCAGGCCGCTTCAAGGCGGCTACACCTTC.

This chain connects TRBV5-1 to TRBJ2-5; D perhaps matches TRBD1 (5 bases). Germline V gene data show CDR1 as SGHRS and CDR2 as YFSETQ. This CDR3 is 14 amino acids long. The ends were cut back, 0 bases at V and 2 bases at J, with 8 bases in the middle. CDR3 sequence reads: CASSLATGQETQYF. The CDR3 nucleotides read TGCGCCAGCAGCTTGGCCACAGGACAAGAGACCCAGTACTTC.

J is TRBJ1-4 and V is TRBV19, with D possibly matching TRBD1 (6 bases). This CDR3 comprises 14 residues. The germline V gene encodes CDR1 LNHDA and CDR2 SQIVND (reference sequence). The V end was cut by 2 bases, the J end by 8 bases, with 12 bases between. Written as DNA, the CDR3 is TGTGCCAGTAGTATATCAGGGGCGCGAGAAAAACTGTTTTTT. Translating gives CASSISGAREKLFF.

The chain employs TRBV4-2 and TRBJ2-2; the match to TRBD2 covers 12 bases. CDR1 is LGHNA and CDR2 is YNFKEQ in the germline V gene. The V and J ends lost 1 base and 7 bases, in that order; junction bases with no gene match: 10. This CDR3 is built from 18 residues. The CDR3 bases are TGTGCCAGCAGCCAAGTTCTAGCGGGAGGGCGGTCCTACGGGGAGCTGTTTTTT. Translating it yields CASSQVLAGGRSYGELFF.